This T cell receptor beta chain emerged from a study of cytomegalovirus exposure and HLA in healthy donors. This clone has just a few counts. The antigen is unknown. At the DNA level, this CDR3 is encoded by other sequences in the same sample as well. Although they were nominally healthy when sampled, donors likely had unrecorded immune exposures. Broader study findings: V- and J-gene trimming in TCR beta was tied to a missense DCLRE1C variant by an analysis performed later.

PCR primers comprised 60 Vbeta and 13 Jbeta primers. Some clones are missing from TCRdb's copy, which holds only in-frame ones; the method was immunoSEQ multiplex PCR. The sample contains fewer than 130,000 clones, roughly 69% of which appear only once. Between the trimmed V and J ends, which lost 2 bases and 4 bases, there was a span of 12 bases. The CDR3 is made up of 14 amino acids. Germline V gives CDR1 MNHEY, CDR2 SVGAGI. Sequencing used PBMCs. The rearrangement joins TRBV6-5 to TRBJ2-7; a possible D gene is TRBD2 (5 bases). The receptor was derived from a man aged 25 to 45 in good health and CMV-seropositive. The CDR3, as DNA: TGTGCCAGCAGTTACCTGGCGGGTGGGTACGAGCAGTACTTC. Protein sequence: CASSYLAGGYEQYF.